These 15 T cell receptor beta chains share one sample of origin, sequenced in a study of T cell clonotyping in hematopoietic cell transplantation. Repertoires were generated with immunoSEQ multiplex PCR, while TCRdb's copy carries only in-frame clones and drops some. The data show roughly 18,000 clones, with 86% seen just once and around 8% held by the top ten. Time point specified: recipient sample about 28 days before transplant, after cytoreduction. Specimen: peripheral blood mononuclear cells, collected before stem cell transplant. These receptors were collected from a man aged 45-65 years with acute myeloid leukemia. Some clones in this sample may be carry-over from other donors' samples.

The chain employs TRBV9 and TRBJ2-1; no definite D call. V was pared by 4 bases and J by 0 bases, with 14 bases between. The V gene's germline CDR1 is SGDLS and CDR2 YYNGEE. The CDR3 sequence is 16 residues long. The CDR3 DNA follows: TGTGCCAGCAGCCCCTATGGAGAGAGCTCCTACAATGAGCAGTTCTTC. This translates into CASSPYGESSYNEQFF.

The chain links TRBV27 to TRBJ2-3, with TRBD2 matching 12 bases. This CDR3 has 14 residues. Per the germline V gene, CDR1 is MNHEY and CDR2 is SMNVEV (reference sequence). J lost 6 bases, V lost 4 bases, and 2 bases had no gene match. The CDR3, as DNA: TGTGCCAGCAGTTGGACTAGCGGGGACGATACGCAGTATTTT. Encoded protein: CASSWTSGDDTQYF.

Comment on this clone: In the same sample, other DNA sequences code for this CDR3. The rearrangement links TRBV7-9 to TRBJ2-5; the match to TRBD2 covers 15 bases. V trimming: 5 bases; J trimming: 0 bases; junction bases outside the gene matches: 7. Germline V CDR1 and CDR2: SEHNR, FQNEAQ (reference sequence). The CDR3 has 18 amino acids. CDR3 amino acids: CASSPGLAGGDYQETQYF. The CDR3 bases are TGTGCCAGCAGCCCTGGACTAGCGGGAGGGGATTACCAAGAGACCCAGTACTTC.

On this clone: The junction differs from germline at one of its ends, possibly a read error. This chain links TRBV5-3 with TRBJ1-4, with 11 bases that match TRBD1. TRBV5-3 is filed as an ORF, its function uncertain. This CDR3 contains 17 residues. As DNA, the CDR3 is TGTGCCAGAAACTTGCCCTTCCCGGGACAGGGGGTCGAAAAACTGTTTTTT. Its protein product is CARNLPFPGQGVEKLFF.

The chain employs TRBV30 and TRBJ2-7, with a possible D match to TRBD1 (5 bases). In germline, CDR1 is GTSNPN, CDR2 SVGIG (reference sequence). This CDR3 contains 11 residues. V was shortened by 1 base and J by 5 bases, with 6 bases between the two germline ends. The chain's CDR3 is CAWSEGDEQYF. CDR3 nucleotides: TGTGCCTGGAGTGAAGGGGACGAGCAGTACTTC.

This chain links TRBV9 with TRBJ1-2, with D perhaps TRBD1 (5 bases). The V end was cut by 0 bases, the J end by 5 bases, with 14 bases between. The CDR3 spans 15 residues. CDR1 is SGDLS and CDR2 is YYNGEE in the germline V gene. CDR3: CASSVERGTGYGYTF. In nucleotides, the CDR3 is TGTGCCAGCAGCGTAGAGAGGGGAACGGGTTATGGCTACACCTTC.

DNA for the CDR3: TGTGCCAGCAGCCCCTCCGGGGTGGGGGGACTTGGGCAGTACTTC. Translating it yields CASSPSGVGGLGQYF. The V and J genes are TRBV7-2 and TRBJ2-7; tentatively, D is TRBD2 (6 bases). The CDR3 sequence is 15 residues long. Germline V gene sequence: CDR1 SGHTA, CDR2 FQGNSA. V lost 5 bases and J lost 9, with 23 bases in between.

V gene TRBV29-1 combines with J gene TRBJ1-4; maybe TRBD1 (6 bases). The V end lost 7 bases, the J end lost 8 bases, and 17 bases lay between the germline ends. CDR3 size: 13 residues. Per germline, CDR1 SQVTM and CDR2 ANQGSEA. Here the CDR3 DNA reads TGCAGCGCCGGAAACCTAGGGGGGGAAAAACTGTTTTTT. Its protein product is CSAGNLGGEKLFF.

This clone appeared a single time. The J gene is TRBJ1-4, the V gene TRBV7-9; 7 bases agree with TRBD1. The J segment lost 6 bases and the V segment lost 1 base, leaving 5 bases of the junction unmatched. The CDR3 loop spans 15 amino acids. CDR1 and CDR2 from the germline V gene are SEHNR and FQNEAQ (reference sequence). Here the CDR3 DNA reads TGTGCCAGCAGCTTAGGTGACAGGGCCTATGAAAAACTGTTTTTT. Protein: CASSLGDRAYEKLFF.

Only a few counts were recorded for this clone. The rearrangement joins TRBV5-4 to TRBJ2-5, with D possibly being TRBD1 (5 bases). The CDR3 runs to 15 residues. Germline V gene sequence: CDR1 SGHNT, CDR2 YYREEE (reference sequence). Trimming removed 4 bases at V and 2 bases at J, with 15 bases between. The CDR3 protein is CASSLRQPAQETQYF. DNA for the CDR3: TGTGCCAGCAGCCTCCGACAGCCTGCACAAGAGACCCAGTACTTC.

Details on this clone: A junction end diverges from the germline sequence, so it may reflect a read error. This sequence joins TRBV30 and TRBJ1-1, with 8 bases fitting TRBD1. In germline, CDR1 is GTSNPN, CDR2 SVGIG (reference sequence). This CDR3 spans 13 amino acids. The CDR3: CAWSVKSRDRGIF. In DNA, the CDR3 is TGTGCCTGGAGTGTAAAATCCCGAGACAGGGGTATCTTT.

This clone has only a few counts. The J gene is TRBJ2-7, the V gene TRBV7-9; 10 positions match TRBD2. Germline values: CDR1 SEHNR, CDR2 FQNEAQ (reference sequence). The CDR3 covers 15 residues. After removal of 1 base from V and 4 bases from J, the junction contained 4 bases not matched to a gene. CDR3 bases: TGTGCCAGCAGCTTAGAGCGGGGGGGCGTGTACGAGCAGTACTTC. Translation gives CASSLERGGVYEQYF.

This chain uses TRBV7-2 with TRBJ1-4, with D perhaps TRBD1 (5 bases). Germline V gene data show CDR1 as SGHTA and CDR2 as FQGNSA. The CDR3 is 18 residues long. Between the trimmed V and J ends, which lost 5 bases and 3 bases, there was a span of 22 bases. CDR3 DNA: TGTGCCAGCAGCACTGACGTGGGGCAGCGGTGGGCTAATGAAAAACTGTTTTTT. It specifies CASSTDVGQRWANEKLFF. The full variable domain, in which reference TRBV7-2 and TRBJ1-4 provide the parts outside the CDR3, is GAGVSQSPSNKVTEKGKDVELRCDPISGHTALYWYRQSLGQGLEFLIYFQGNSAPDKSGLPSDRFSAERTGGSVSTLTIQRTQQEDSAVYLCASSTDVGQRWANEKLFFGSGTQLSVL.

This clone came up a few times. CDR3 in DNA: TGTGCCAGCAGCTTAGAGACGGGACAGGGTTATCAGCCCCAGCATTTT. The encoded protein is CASSLETGQGYQPQHF. The rearrangement joins TRBV4-2 to TRBJ1-5, with 9 bases matching TRBD1. The V gene end was trimmed by 5 bases and the J gene end by 5 bases; junction bases not matched to a gene: 10. The CDR3 sequence is 16 residues long. The germline V gene has CDR1 LGHNA and CDR2 YNFKEQ.

In this sample, this clone turned up once. The chain combines TRBV25-1 with TRBJ1-4; 9 bases align to TRBD1. The germline CDR1 and CDR2 sequences are MGHDK and SYGVNS. Trimming took 5 bases from V and 8 from J; bases not matched to a gene: 6. The length of the CDR3 is 14 residues. CDR3 bases: TGTGCCAGCAGTCCGAGGACAGGGGACGAAAAACTGTTTTTT. As protein: CASSPRTGDEKLFF.